These 17 T cell receptor beta chains were all obtained from the same sample, sequenced in a study of CD8 T cells in Susac syndrome. Random hexamers were used to reverse transcribe an amount of roughly 0.45 to 1 ug RNA. TCRdb re-analysed the immunoSEQ multiplex PCR reads in MiXCR, keeping a single row per CDR3 protein. The table includes over 95,000 distinct CDR3 sequences, roughly 91% detected once. The sample comprised CD4+ T cells from PBMCs. The receptor source for this set is a human donor in good health.

The V call is TRBV11-2, the J call TRBJ2-3; 11 bases agree with TRBD2. CDR1 and CDR2 (germline): SGHAT, FQNNGV. The CDR3 is 15 amino acids. J gave up 5 bases and V 3 bases, and 4 bases lay outside the gene matches. The CDR3 reads CASSFSGGARDTQYF. CDR3 in DNA: TGTGCCAGCAGCTTTAGCGGGGGGGCTCGAGATACGCAGTATTTT.

The V call is TRBV28, the J call TRBJ2-2; D is unclear. This CDR3 is built from 14 residues. The V and J ends lost 4 bases and 5 bases respectively, with 11 bases between them. The germline V gene encodes CDR1 MDHEN and CDR2 SYDVKM. The CDR3 reads CASSSPGETGELFF. The CDR3 region has the DNA TGTGCCAGCAGTTCTCCCGGAGAGACCGGGGAGCTGTTTTTT. The full variable domain, completed using reference TRBV28 and TRBJ2-2, is DVKVTQSSRYLVKRTGEKVFLECVQDMDHENMFWYRQDPGLGLRLIYFSYDVKMKEKGDIPEGYSVSREKKERFSLILESASTNQTSMYLCASSSPGETGELFFGEGSRLTVL.

This chain links TRBV18 with TRBJ2-7; D is unclear. The germline V gene has CDR1 KGHSH and CDR2 LQKENI. Trimming took 2 bases from V and 7 from J, leaving 9 bases between them. This CDR3 has 12 residues. CDR3 nucleotide sequence: TGTGCCAGCTCACCAGCCTCCCTAGAGCAGTACTTC. It is translated as CASSPASLEQYF.

CDR3 loop: CASGTNTGELFF. As DNA, the CDR3 is TGTGCCAGCGGGACAAACACCGGGGAGCTGTTTTTT. The chain carries TRBV3-1 and TRBJ2-2; D is perhaps TRBD1 (6 bases). V lost 8 bases and J 2 bases, leaving 6 bases between the germline ends. The germline V gene has CDR1 LGHDT and CDR2 YNNKEL (reference sequence). The CDR3 sequence is 12 residues long.

The J gene is TRBJ1-2, the V gene TRBV24-1; TRBD1 matches at 7 bases. CDR3 length equals 13 residues. CDR1 is KGHDR, CDR2 SFDVKD, per germline. With V trimmed by 5 bases and J by 4 bases, 3 bases remained unmatched. CDR3 nucleotide sequence: TGTGCCACCAGTGCCGGGGACAGCTATGGCTACACCTTC. Amino acid sequence: CATSAGDSYGYTF.

The rearrangement joins TRBV3-1 to TRBJ2-2; D might be TRBD2 (6 bases). The germline V gene has CDR1 LGHDT and CDR2 YNNKEL (reference sequence). V lost 0 bases and J 4 bases, leaving 15 bases between the germline ends. This CDR3 contains 17 residues. The CDR3 protein is CASSQDRGTLATGELFF. CDR3 sequence (DNA): TGTGCCAGCAGCCAAGATCGGGGGACCCTCGCCACCGGGGAGCTGTTTTTT.

The chain couples TRBV6-2 or TRBV6-3 to TRBJ1-1; TRBD1 aligns across 7 bases. The CDR3 consists of 17 residues. Per germline, CDR1 MNHEY and CDR2 SVGEGT. J gave up 6 bases and V 5 bases, and 18 bases lay outside the gene matches. The CDR3 DNA is TGTGCCAGCAGTCCCTCCGGCCTCAGGGGGGATAGCGCTGAAGCTTTCTTT. This gives the protein CASSPSGLRGDSAEAFF.

The V and J genes are TRBV7-2 and TRBJ1-5; 8 nucleotides match TRBD1. Per the germline V gene, CDR1 is SGHTA and CDR2 is FQGNSA. The V gene end was trimmed by 4 bases and the J gene end by 5 bases; junction bases not matched to a gene: 7. The CDR3 length is 15 residues. CDR3 in amino acids: CASSSAPGQDQPQHF. For the CDR3, the DNA is TGTGCCAGCAGCTCGGCCCCGGGACAGGATCAGCCCCAGCATTTT. The full variable domain, with the rest looked up from reference TRBV7-2 and TRBJ1-5, is GAGVSQSPSNKVTEKGKDVELRCDPISGHTALYWYRQSLGQGLEFLIYFQGNSAPDKSGLPSDRFSAERTGGSVSTLTIQRTQQEDSAVYLCASSSAPGQDQPQHFGDGTRLSIL.

The rearrangement uses TRBV18 and TRBJ2-1, with TRBD1 identical over 9 bases. The CDR3 sequence is 13 residues long. J gave up 9 bases and V 4 bases, and 4 bases lay outside the gene matches. Germline V gene data show CDR1 as KGHSH and CDR2 as LQKENI. The DNA of the CDR3 is TGTGCCAGCTCACAAGAGACAGGGGGTGAGCAGTTCTTC. Translated, it gives CASSQETGGEQFF. The full variable domain, in which reference TRBV18 and TRBJ2-1 provide the parts outside the CDR3, is NAGVMQNPRHLVRRRGQEARLRCSPMKGHSHVYWYRQLPEEGLKFMVYLQKENIIDESGMPKERFSAEFPKEGPSILRIQQVVRGDSAAYFCASSQETGGEQFFGPGTRLTVL.

J is TRBJ2-7 and V is TRBV23-1; D gene ambiguous. TRBV23-1 is given ORF status, its function remaining uncertain. This CDR3 region has 16 residues. V lost 3 bases and J 0 bases, leaving 15 bases between the germline ends. The CDR3 reads CASSQPPAAVSYEQYF. DNA for the CDR3: TGCGCCAGCAGTCAGCCTCCGGCAGCCGTCTCCTACGAGCAGTACTTC.

This chain connects TRBV7-2 to TRBJ1-2, with TRBD1 as a possible D gene (5 bases). The CDR3 has 15 amino acids. V lost 5 bases to trimming and J lost 7 bases, with 20 bases between them. CDR1 is SGHTA, CDR2 FQGNSA, per germline. Here the CDR3 reads CASSMARQGTGGYTF. For the CDR3, the DNA is TGTGCCAGCAGCATGGCTCGTCAGGGAACCGGTGGCTACACCTTC.

This clonotype was counted a single time. The V and J genes are TRBV5-1 and TRBJ1-1, with D tentatively TRBD1 (5 bases). The V end lost 5 bases, the J end lost 1 base, and 12 bases lay between the germline ends. The CDR3 loop spans 14 amino acids. Germline lookup yields CDR1 SGHRS and CDR2 YFSETQ. The CDR3 DNA reads TGCGCCAGCAGACGAGGGACGGAGAACACTGAAGCTTTCTTT. As protein: CASRRGTENTEAFF.

The chain combines TRBV10-3 with TRBJ1-5; 7 bases align to TRBD1. The CDR3 covers 15 residues. Trimming cost V 2 bases and J 11 bases; bases outside gene matches: 12. Germline CDR1 is ENHRY and CDR2 is SYGVKD. The chain's CDR3 is CAISEVPGPQGAQHF. CDR3 nucleotides: TGTGCCATCAGTGAGGTTCCGGGACCTCAGGGGGCCCAGCATTTT.

The genes are TRBV13 and TRBJ2-1; possibly TRBD1 for D (5 bases). CDR1 PRHDT and CDR2 FYEKMQ come from the germline V gene (reference sequence). V gave up 5 bases and J gave up 13 bases, with 18 bases separating them. The CDR3 is 13 amino acids. In DNA, the CDR3 is TGTGCCAGCAGCGGGCAGGGCCGCCAGGTACAGTTCTTC. Amino acids: CASSGQGRQVQFF.

Concerning this clonotype itself: One end of the junction is discordant with germline, which a read error may explain. The chain joins TRBV29-1 to TRBJ2-1, with no clear D. This CDR3 comprises 13 residues. The germline CDR1 and CDR2 sequences are SQVTM and ANQGSEA. The CDR3 protein is CNVDWSSYNEQFF. CDR3 sequence (DNA): TGCAACGTTGATTGGAGCTCCTACAATGAGCAGTTCTTC.

V usage is TRBV12-3 or TRBV12-4 and J usage is TRBJ2-6; TRBD1 matches 9 bases. The CDR3 contains 17 residues. Trimming at V came to 5 bases and at J to 0 bases, leaving 5 bases not matched to a gene. The chain's CDR3 is CASSRDRAYSGANVLTF. As DNA, the CDR3 is TGTGCCAGCAGTCGGGACAGGGCCTACTCTGGGGCCAACGTCCTGACTTTC.

The CDR3, as DNA: TGTGCCAGCAGCGACAGGGTGAGCAATCAGCCCCAGCATTTT. Residues: CASSDRVSNQPQHF. The V and J genes are TRBV11-2 and TRBJ1-5; 7 bases fit TRBD1. V shed 5 bases and J 1 base; nucleotides not matched to a gene: 2. The germline V gene has CDR1 SGHAT and CDR2 FQNNGV. The CDR3 covers 14 residues.